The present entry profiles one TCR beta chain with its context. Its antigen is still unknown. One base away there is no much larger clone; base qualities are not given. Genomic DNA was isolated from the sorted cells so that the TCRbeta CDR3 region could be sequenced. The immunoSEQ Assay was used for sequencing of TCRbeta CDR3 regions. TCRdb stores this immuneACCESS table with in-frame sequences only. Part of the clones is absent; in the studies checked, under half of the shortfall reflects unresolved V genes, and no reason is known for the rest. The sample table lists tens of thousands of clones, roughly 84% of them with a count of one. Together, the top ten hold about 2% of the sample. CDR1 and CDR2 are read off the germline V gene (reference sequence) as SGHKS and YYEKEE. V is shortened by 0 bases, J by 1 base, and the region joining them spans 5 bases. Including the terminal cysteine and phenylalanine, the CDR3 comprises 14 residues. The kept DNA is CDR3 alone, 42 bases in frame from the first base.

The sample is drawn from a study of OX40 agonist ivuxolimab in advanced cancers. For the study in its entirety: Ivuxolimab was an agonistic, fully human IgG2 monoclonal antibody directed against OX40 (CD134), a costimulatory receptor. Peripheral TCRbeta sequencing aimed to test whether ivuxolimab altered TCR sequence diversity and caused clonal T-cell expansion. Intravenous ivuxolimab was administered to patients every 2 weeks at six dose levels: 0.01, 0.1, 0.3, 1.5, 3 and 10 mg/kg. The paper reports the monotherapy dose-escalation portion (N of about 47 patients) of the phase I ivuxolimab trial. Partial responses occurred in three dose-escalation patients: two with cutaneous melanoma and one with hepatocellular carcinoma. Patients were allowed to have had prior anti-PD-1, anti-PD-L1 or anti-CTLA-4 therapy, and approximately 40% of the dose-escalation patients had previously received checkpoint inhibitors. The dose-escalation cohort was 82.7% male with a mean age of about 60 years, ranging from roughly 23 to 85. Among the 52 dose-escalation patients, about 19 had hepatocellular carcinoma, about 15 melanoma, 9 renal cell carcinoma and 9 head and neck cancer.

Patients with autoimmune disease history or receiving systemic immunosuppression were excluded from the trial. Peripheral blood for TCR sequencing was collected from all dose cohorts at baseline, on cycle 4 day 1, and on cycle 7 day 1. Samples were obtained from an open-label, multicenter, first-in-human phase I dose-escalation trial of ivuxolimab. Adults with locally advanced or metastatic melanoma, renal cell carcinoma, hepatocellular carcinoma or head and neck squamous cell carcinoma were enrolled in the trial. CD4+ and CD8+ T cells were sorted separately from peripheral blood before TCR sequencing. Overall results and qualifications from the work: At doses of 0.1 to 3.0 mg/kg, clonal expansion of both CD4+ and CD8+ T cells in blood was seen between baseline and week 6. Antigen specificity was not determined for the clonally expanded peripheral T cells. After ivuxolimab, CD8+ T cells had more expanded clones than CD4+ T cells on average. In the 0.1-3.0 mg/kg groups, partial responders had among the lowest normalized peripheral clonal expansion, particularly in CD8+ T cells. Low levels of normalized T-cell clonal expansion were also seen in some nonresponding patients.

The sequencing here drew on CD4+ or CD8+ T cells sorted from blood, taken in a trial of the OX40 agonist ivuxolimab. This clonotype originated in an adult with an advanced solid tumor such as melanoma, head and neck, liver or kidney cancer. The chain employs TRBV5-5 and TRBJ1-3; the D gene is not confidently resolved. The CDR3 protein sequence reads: CASSLVGSGNTIYF. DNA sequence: TGTGCCAGCAGCTTGGTAGGGTCTGGAAACACCATATATTTT.